These T cell receptor beta chains were read from a single sample in a study of early T cells in non-severe SARS-CoV-2 infection. TCRdb analysed the 5' RACE reads with MiXCR anew, one entry per CDR3 protein. In the table there are about 81,000 distinct CDR3 sequences, 5% to 6.5% of which are singletons. Sample: whole blood. These TCRs come from an adult who was a healthcare worker with PCR-confirmed SARS-CoV-2 infection or an uninfected control (not recorded which). CDR3s include the opening cysteine and the closing phenylalanine or tryptophan. A D gene is named only where the DNA matches it firmly. The size entry is marked missing in some rows and otherwise reads once, few, many or a size class.

d_call: NA; v_call: TRBV5-4; clone_size: few; j_call: TRBJ2-2; cdr3_aa: CASSLIGISGELFF; cdr3_nt: TGTGCCAGCAGCTTGATTGGGATATCCGGGGAGCTGTTTTTT
d_call: TRBD1; v_call: TRBV19; clone_size: few; j_call: TRBJ2-5; cdr3_aa: CASTSPDREETQYF; cdr3_nt: TGTGCCAGTACCTCCCCGGACAGGGAAGAGACCCAGTACTTC
d_call: TRBD1; v_call: TRBV5-1; clone_size: many; j_call: TRBJ1-1; cdr3_aa: CASRGTVTAEAFF; cdr3_nt: TGCGCCAGCAGAGGGACAGTTACCGCTGAAGCTTTCTTT
d_call: NA; v_call: TRBV24-1; clone_size: NA; j_call: TRBJ2-1; cdr3_aa: CATGEGPSGHEQFF; cdr3_nt: TGTGCCACCGGGGAAGGGCCCTCAGGCCATGAGCAGTTCTTC
d_call: NA; v_call: TRBV12-3/TRBV12-4; clone_size: many; j_call: TRBJ2-2; cdr3_aa: CASSFRDAGELFF; cdr3_nt: TGTGCCAGCAGTTTTCGGGATGCCGGGGAGCTGTTTTTT
d_call: TRBD2; v_call: TRBV20-1; clone_size: many; j_call: TRBJ2-1; cdr3_aa: CSAIPPTSGKWEGGEQFF; cdr3_nt: TGCAGTGCCATACCTCCAACTAGCGGGAAATGGGAGGGCGGTGAGCAGTTCTTC
d_call: NA; v_call: TRBV14; clone_size: NA; j_call: TRBJ2-1; cdr3_aa: CASSRKVHGEQFF; cdr3_nt: TGTGCCAGCAGTCGAAAGGTTCACGGTGAGCAGTTCTTC
d_call: NA; v_call: TRBV5-5; clone_size: NA; j_call: TRBJ2-3; cdr3_aa: CASSFVGQGSDTQYF; cdr3_nt: TGTGCCAGCAGCTTCGTGGGCCAGGGGTCAGATACGCAGTATTTT
d_call: TRBD2; v_call: TRBV20-1; clone_size: few; j_call: TRBJ2-7; cdr3_aa: CSARTSGRAGEQYF; cdr3_nt: TGCAGTGCTCGGACTAGCGGGAGGGCCGGCGAGCAGTACTTC
d_call: NA; v_call: TRBV4-2; clone_size: few; j_call: TRBJ1-5; cdr3_aa: CASSQEVGGGNQPQHF; cdr3_nt: TGTGCCAGCAGCCAAGAAGTGGGAGGTGGCAATCAGCCCCAGCATTTT
d_call: TRBD2; v_call: TRBV7-2; clone_size: NA; j_call: TRBJ2-3; cdr3_aa: CASTTSAHTDTQYF; cdr3_nt: TGTGCCAGCACCACTAGCGCCCACACAGATACGCAGTATTTT
d_call: NA; v_call: TRBV6-6; clone_size: NA; j_call: TRBJ2-7; cdr3_aa: CASSFGRTTGSEQYF; cdr3_nt: TGTGCCAGCAGTTTCGGTAGAACTACAGGGAGCGAGCAGTACTTC
d_call: TRBD1; v_call: TRBV24-1; clone_size: NA; j_call: TRBJ2-2; cdr3_aa: CATADRSAPGELFF; cdr3_nt: TGTGCCACCGCGGACAGGTCCGCCCCGGGGGAGCTGTTTTTT
d_call: TRBD2; v_call: TRBV7-2; clone_size: many; j_call: TRBJ2-5; cdr3_aa: CASSSRGTSGQETQYF; cdr3_nt: TGTGCCAGCAGCTCTCGCGGGACTAGCGGCCAAGAGACCCAGTACTTC
d_call: NA; v_call: TRBV2; clone_size: NA; j_call: TRBJ2-3; cdr3_aa: CASTYRVHTQCF; cdr3_nt: TGTGCCAGCACCTACAGGGTGCATACGCAGTGTTTT
d_call: NA; v_call: TRBV2; clone_size: many; j_call: TRBJ1-6; cdr3_aa: CASSEARVYSPLHF; cdr3_nt: TGTGCCAGCAGTGAAGCCAGGGTTTATTCACCCCTCCACTTT
d_call: NA; v_call: TRBV20-1; clone_size: few; j_call: TRBJ1-2; cdr3_aa: CSAPHRASYGYTF; cdr3_nt: TGCAGTGCCCCCCATCGGGCCAGCTATGGCTACACCTTC
d_call: NA; v_call: TRBV20-1; clone_size: many; j_call: TRBJ1-1; cdr3_aa: CSATDSRGLTEAFF; cdr3_nt: TGCAGTGCTACGGATTCGCGAGGACTCACTGAAGCTTTCTTT
d_call: TRBD2; v_call: TRBV25-1; clone_size: NA; j_call: TRBJ2-1; cdr3_aa: CASSDRLLADQTDEQFF; cdr3_nt: TGTGCCAGCAGTGATCGCCTTCTAGCGGATCAGACAGATGAGCAGTTCTTC
d_call: TRBD1; v_call: TRBV10-2; clone_size: few; j_call: TRBJ1-6; cdr3_aa: CASSRQGSGSPLHF; cdr3_nt: TGCGCCAGCAGCAGACAGGGCTCGGGGTCACCCCTCCACTTT
d_call: TRBD2; v_call: TRBV4-1; clone_size: few; j_call: TRBJ2-1; cdr3_aa: CASSQDWVAGSYNEQFF; cdr3_nt: TGCGCCAGCAGCCAAGACTGGGTAGCGGGATCGTACAATGAGCAGTTCTTC
d_call: TRBD1; v_call: TRBV29-1; clone_size: few; j_call: TRBJ2-5; cdr3_aa: CSATPGTGGMEETQYF; cdr3_nt: TGCAGCGCAACCCCCGGGACAGGGGGTATGGAGGAGACCCAGTACTTC
d_call: NA; v_call: TRBV6-6; clone_size: few; j_call: TRBJ1-1; cdr3_aa: CASRPANLEAFF; cdr3_nt: TGTGCCAGCAGGCCCGCCAACCTTGAAGCTTTCTTT
d_call: NA; v_call: TRBV27; clone_size: many; j_call: TRBJ2-6; cdr3_aa: CASSQDSSGANVLTF; cdr3_nt: TGTGCCAGCAGTCAAGATTCCTCTGGGGCCAACGTCCTGACTTTC
d_call: TRBD2; v_call: TRBV27; clone_size: NA; j_call: TRBJ2-7; cdr3_aa: CASSLAGGNHEQYF; cdr3_nt: TGTGCCAGCAGTCTAGCGGGAGGGAACCACGAGCAGTACTTC
d_call: TRBD1; v_call: TRBV28; clone_size: many; j_call: TRBJ1-2; cdr3_aa: CASSSQGTLYYGYTF; cdr3_nt: TGTGCCAGCAGTTCACAGGGGACCTTATACTATGGCTACACCTTC
d_call: NA; v_call: TRBV30; clone_size: many; j_call: TRBJ1-1; cdr3_aa: CAWTGIRTEAFF; cdr3_nt: TGTGCCTGGACAGGGATTCGCACTGAAGCTTTCTTT
d_call: NA; v_call: TRBV20-1; clone_size: many; j_call: TRBJ2-6; cdr3_aa: CSVSPRAGAKGANVLTF; cdr3_nt: TGCAGTGTTTCACCCCGGGCAGGGGCGAAAGGGGCCAACGTCCTGACTTTC
d_call: NA; v_call: TRBV7-2; clone_size: NA; j_call: TRBJ2-2; cdr3_aa: CASSLAPRNTGELFF; cdr3_nt: TGTGCCAGCAGCTTAGCTCCCAGAAACACCGGGGAGCTGTTTTTT
d_call: NA; v_call: TRBV12-3/TRBV12-4; clone_size: many; j_call: TRBJ2-2; cdr3_aa: CASSTLAAGELFF; cdr3_nt: TGTGCCAGCAGTACCTTAGCGGCCGGGGAGCTGTTTTTT
d_call: NA; v_call: TRBV5-8; clone_size: NA; j_call: TRBJ2-3; cdr3_aa: CASSLPLGAGPEADTQYF; cdr3_nt: TGTGCCAGCAGCCTACCTTTGGGGGCGGGACCCGAGGCAGATACGCAGTATTTT
d_call: TRBD2; v_call: TRBV9; clone_size: few; j_call: TRBJ2-5; cdr3_aa: CASSGGRARETQYF; cdr3_nt: TGTGCCAGCAGCGGCGGGAGGGCAAGAGAGACCCAGTACTTC
d_call: NA; v_call: TRBV18; clone_size: many; j_call: TRBJ2-3; cdr3_aa: CASSRSERNTQYF; cdr3_nt: TGTGCCAGCTCAAGATCGGAAAGAAATACGCAGTATTTT
d_call: TRBD2; v_call: TRBV20-1; clone_size: many; j_call: TRBJ2-1; cdr3_aa: CSARDEASGRVYNEQFF; cdr3_nt: TGCAGTGCTAGAGATGAGGCTAGCGGGAGGGTTTACAATGAGCAGTTCTTC
d_call: NA; v_call: TRBV29-1; clone_size: many; j_call: TRBJ2-5; cdr3_aa: CSVDDGLGETQYF; cdr3_nt: TGCAGCGTTGATGATGGACTGGGGGAGACCCAGTACTTC
d_call: NA; v_call: TRBV12-2; clone_size: few; j_call: TRBJ1-5; cdr3_aa: CASRLRTVRQPQHF; cdr3_nt: TGTGCAAGTCGCTTAAGGACCGTCCGGCAGCCCCAGCATTTT
d_call: NA; v_call: TRBV10-2; clone_size: many; j_call: TRBJ2-3; cdr3_aa: CASSDRGTQYF; cdr3_nt: TGCGCCAGCAGTGATAGGGGTACGCAGTATTTT
d_call: NA; v_call: TRBV24-1; clone_size: many; j_call: TRBJ1-5; cdr3_aa: CATSDSRTPDQPQHF; cdr3_nt: TGTGCCACCAGTGATTCCCGGACACCCGATCAGCCCCAGCATTTT
d_call: TRBD1; v_call: TRBV5-1; clone_size: few; j_call: TRBJ2-7; cdr3_aa: CASAWGQGSEQYF; cdr3_nt: TGCGCCAGCGCGTGGGGACAGGGGTCCGAGCAGTACTTC
d_call: TRBD2; v_call: TRBV25-1; clone_size: few; j_call: TRBJ2-7; cdr3_aa: CASSDPLRGAYEQYF; cdr3_nt: TGTGCCAGCAGTGATCCTCTCCGGGGGGCCTACGAGCAGTACTTC
d_call: NA; v_call: TRBV19; clone_size: NA; j_call: TRBJ2-1; cdr3_aa: CASSADRHSYNEQFF; cdr3_nt: TGTGCCAGTAGTGCAGACAGGCACTCCTACAATGAGCAGTTCTTC
d_call: TRBD2; v_call: TRBV24-1; clone_size: few; j_call: TRBJ2-2; cdr3_aa: CATSEPSGSTGELFF; cdr3_nt: TGTGCCACCAGTGAGCCCAGCGGGAGTACCGGGGAGCTGTTTTTT
d_call: NA; v_call: TRBV5-5; clone_size: NA; j_call: TRBJ2-5; cdr3_aa: CASSPEPTHQETQYF; cdr3_nt: TGTGCCAGCAGCCCGGAGCCTACCCATCAAGAGACCCAGTACTTC
d_call: NA; v_call: TRBV29-1; clone_size: many; j_call: TRBJ2-2; cdr3_aa: CSARMEGAAGELFF; cdr3_nt: TGCAGCGCCCGTATGGAGGGGGCTGCCGGGGAGCTGTTTTTT
d_call: NA; v_call: TRBV7-8; clone_size: many; j_call: TRBJ2-2; cdr3_aa: CATHTGELFF; cdr3_nt: TGTGCCACCCACACCGGGGAGCTGTTTTTT
d_call: NA; v_call: TRBV20-1; clone_size: NA; j_call: TRBJ2-4; cdr3_aa: CSATTSTVAKNIQYF; cdr3_nt: TGCAGTGCTACCACATCTACAGTAGCCAAAAACATTCAGTACTTC
d_call: NA; v_call: TRBV20-1; clone_size: many; j_call: TRBJ2-7; cdr3_aa: CSATIRNYEQYF; cdr3_nt: TGCAGTGCTACAATCAGGAACTACGAGCAGTACTTC
d_call: TRBD1; v_call: TRBV11-1; clone_size: many; j_call: TRBJ2-1; cdr3_aa: CASSLAGTVYNEQFF; cdr3_nt: TGTGCCAGCAGCTTAGCCGGGACAGTCTACAATGAGCAGTTCTTC
d_call: NA; v_call: TRBV19; clone_size: NA; j_call: TRBJ1-5; cdr3_aa: CASSLKGSRFNQPQHF; cdr3_nt: TGTGCCAGTAGTCTTAAGGGGAGCAGGTTCAATCAGCCCCAGCATTTT
d_call: TRBD2; v_call: TRBV6-6; clone_size: NA; j_call: TRBJ2-7; cdr3_aa: CASSSMPGGGSYEQYF; cdr3_nt: TGTGCCAGCAGCTCAATGCCGGGGGGGGGCTCCTACGAGCAGTACTTC
d_call: NA; v_call: TRBV7-6; clone_size: few; j_call: TRBJ2-7; cdr3_aa: CASSLVVGPLYEQYF; cdr3_nt: TGTGCCAGCAGCTTAGTTGTAGGACCCCTCTACGAGCAGTACTTC
d_call: TRBD1; v_call: TRBV5-1; clone_size: many; j_call: TRBJ2-3; cdr3_aa: CASSTRQGADLDTQYF; cdr3_nt: TGCGCCAGCAGCACACGACAGGGGGCGGATTTAGATACGCAGTATTTT
d_call: NA; v_call: TRBV12-3/TRBV12-4; clone_size: many; j_call: TRBJ2-2; cdr3_aa: CASSFFSNTGELFF; cdr3_nt: TGTGCCAGCAGTTTCTTCTCGAACACCGGGGAGCTGTTTTTT
d_call: TRBD1; v_call: TRBV6-2/TRBV6-3; clone_size: NA; j_call: TRBJ2-7; cdr3_aa: CASSKQGSTKYEQYF; cdr3_nt: TGTGCCAGCAGCAAACAGGGGTCTACCAAATACGAGCAGTACTTC
d_call: NA; v_call: TRBV7-2; clone_size: NA; j_call: TRBJ1-5; cdr3_aa: CASSREEGSAQHF; cdr3_nt: TGTGCCAGCAGCCGGGAGGAGGGATCAGCCCAGCATTTT
d_call: NA; v_call: TRBV15; clone_size: NA; j_call: TRBJ2-2; cdr3_aa: CATSRDPDTGELFF; cdr3_nt: TGTGCCACCAGCAGAGATCCGGACACCGGGGAGCTGTTTTTT
d_call: TRBD1; v_call: TRBV11-2; clone_size: many; j_call: TRBJ2-1; cdr3_aa: CASRGQISYNEQFF; cdr3_nt: TGTGCCAGCAGGGGACAGATTTCCTACAATGAGCAGTTCTTC